Included here is one TCR beta chain sequence, with context. The antigen is undetermined. This specimen belongs to a study of PD-L1 blockade in urothelial cancer. Study summary: Blood analyses occurred 3 weeks (second dose) and 6 weeks post treatment start. When blood samples were assessed, the median T cell count was around 150,000. Overall study findings and caveats: Below-median pretreatment blood TCR clonality was a predictor of better survival.

The germline gives CDR1 MNHEY, CDR2 SMNVEV (reference sequence). V was clipped by 5 bases and J by 7 bases; unmatched bases: 6. The CDR3 is 15 amino acids. Here immunoSEQ multiplex PCR was the method, and the copy in TCRdb shows in-frame clones only, minus some. Found here are more than 35,000 clones, roughly 86% of them singletons; the top ten hold 3.2%. The chain is built from TRBV27 and TRBJ2-2; TRBD2 aligns across 11 bases. The TCR comes from a man aged 65-85 years with urothelial cancer. The sample consisted of PBMCs, taken around atezolizumab (anti-PD-L1) treatment. CDR3 nucleotide sequence: TGTGCCAGCAGTAGGCTAGCGGGAGGCCACGGGGAGCTGTTTTTT. This sequence encodes CASSRLAGGHGELFF.